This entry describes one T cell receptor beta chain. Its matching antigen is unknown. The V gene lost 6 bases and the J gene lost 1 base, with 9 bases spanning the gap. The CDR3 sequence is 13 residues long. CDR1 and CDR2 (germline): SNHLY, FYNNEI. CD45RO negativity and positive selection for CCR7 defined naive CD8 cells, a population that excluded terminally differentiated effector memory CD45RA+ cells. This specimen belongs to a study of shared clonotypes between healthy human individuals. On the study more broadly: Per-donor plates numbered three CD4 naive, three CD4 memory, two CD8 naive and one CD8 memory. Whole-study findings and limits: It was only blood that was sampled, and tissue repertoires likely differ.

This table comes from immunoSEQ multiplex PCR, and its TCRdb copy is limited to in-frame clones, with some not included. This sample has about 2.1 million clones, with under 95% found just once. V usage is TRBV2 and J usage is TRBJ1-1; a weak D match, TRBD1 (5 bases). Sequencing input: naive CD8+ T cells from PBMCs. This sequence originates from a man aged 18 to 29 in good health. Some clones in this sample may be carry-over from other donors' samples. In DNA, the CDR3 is TGTGCCAGCAGACCCACAGGGAACACTGAAGCTTTCTTT. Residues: CASRPTGNTEAFF.